Shown below are 30 T cell receptor beta chains from a single sample sequenced in a study of human T cells and chemical hapten exposure. Time point defined: patch test 2, 6 weeks after DPC sensitization. The treatment is: therapeutic diphenylcyclopropenone sensitization with weekly scalp DPC. TCRdb independently ran MiXCR on the RACE reads; one entry per CDR3 protein. The repertoire has under 450,000 distinct CDR3 sequences, roughly 6.3% of them found once; the top ten carry around 5.6%. The source material was whole blood, sampled in connection with sensitization to the hapten diphenylcyclopropenone (DPC). These receptors originate from a woman under 30 with alopecia areata. Some clones in this sample may be carry-over from other donors' samples.

This clonotype has a handful of counts. The V and J genes are TRBV2 and TRBJ2-3; a possible D gene is TRBD1 (5 bases). Looked up from germline, CDR1 is SNHLY and CDR2 is FYNNEI. Trimming pared 8 bases from V and 0 bases from J, leaving 12 bases between. This CDR3 comprises 14 residues. Here the CDR3 DNA reads TGTGCCAGCGCCCAGGGTTCTAGCACAGATACGCAGTATTTT. Its protein product is CASAQGSSTDTQYF. Filled out from reference TRBV2 and TRBJ2-3, the complete variable domain reads EPEVTQTPSHQVTQMGQEVILRCVPISNHLYFYWYRQILGQKVEFLVSFYNNEISEKSEIFDDQFSVERPDGSNFTLKIRSTKLEDSAMYFCASAQGSSTDTQYFGPGTRLTVL.

V usage is TRBV7-2 and J usage is TRBJ2-5; D may be TRBD1 (5 bases). There are 14 residues in the CDR3. Per germline, CDR1 SGHTA and CDR2 FQGNSA. The V end lost 6 bases, the J end lost 1 base, and 12 bases lay between the germline ends. For the CDR3, the DNA is TGTGCCAGCAGTTATCAGACAGCCCAAGAGACCCAGTACTTC. Translation gives CASSYQTAQETQYF. The full variable domain, rest sourced from reference TRBV7-2 and TRBJ2-5, is GAGVSQSPSNKVTEKGKDVELRCDPISGHTALYWYRQSLGQGLEFLIYFQGNSAPDKSGLPSDRFSAERTGGSVSTLTIQRTQQEDSAVYLCASSYQTAQETQYFGPGTRLLVL.

This chain links TRBV5-1 with TRBJ2-1, with D perhaps matching TRBD2 (6 bases). V lost 0 bases and J lost 7, with 8 bases in between. The germline V gene encodes CDR1 SGHRS and CDR2 YFSETQ. The CDR3 spans 13 residues. The CDR3 protein is CASSLVGGNEQFF. The CDR3 DNA is TGCGCCAGCAGCTTGGTTGGGGGGAATGAGCAGTTCTTC.

The V call is TRBV14, the J call TRBJ1-5; D ambiguous. This CDR3 comprises 20 residues. The ends were cut back, 4 bases at V and 4 bases at J, with 29 bases in the middle. The germline gives CDR1 SGHDN, CDR2 FVKESK. CDR3 in amino acids: CASSRSTHIRHPRANQPQHF. The CDR3 region has the DNA TGTGCCAGCAGCCGCTCGACTCACATAAGACACCCGAGGGCGAATCAGCCCCAGCATTTT.

This clonotype occurred a few times. This rearrangement joins TRBV20-1 to TRBJ2-1; D is perhaps TRBD1 or TRBD2 (6 bases each). In germline, CDR1 is DFQATT, CDR2 SNEGSKA (reference sequence). The CDR3 is made up of 15 amino acids. Deletions cut 1 base from V and 8 bases from J, with 18 bases between. The CDR3 bases are TGCAGTGCTAGAGTCGGGGGCGGGGTAGGCGATGAGCAGTTCTTC. This sequence encodes CSARVGGGVGDEQFF.

The rearrangement uses TRBV20-1 and TRBJ2-5; D remains ambiguous. Germline CDR1 is DFQATT and CDR2 is SNEGSKA (reference sequence). The CDR3 extends over 14 amino acids. V was pared by 0 bases and J by 2 bases, with 10 bases between. The CDR3 coding sequence is TGCAGTGCTAGAGATCGGGCTAGTCAAGAGACCCAGTACTTC. Translation gives CSARDRASQETQYF.

This clonotype occurred many times. The chain combines TRBV12-5 with TRBJ1-6; unclear D gene. The V gene's germline CDR1 is LGHNT and CDR2 FRNRAP. This CDR3 region has 10 residues. The V and J ends lost 6 bases and 14 bases respectively, with 8 bases between them. The DNA of the CDR3 is TGTGCTAGTGGACCAGCCTCCCTCCACTTT. Encoded protein: CASGPASLHF.

The V and J genes are TRBV12-3 or TRBV12-4 and TRBJ2-2; 7 nucleotides align to TRBD1. Trimming at V came to 5 bases and at J to 4 bases, leaving 10 bases not matched to a gene. The CDR3 runs to 16 residues. CDR3 sequence (DNA): TGTGCCAGCAGTCCTAATCGGGACAGCCGCACCGGGGAGCTGTTTTTT. This gives the protein CASSPNRDSRTGELFF.

This clonotype was recorded at least ten times. The chain has TRBV7-2 and TRBJ1-4; D not certain. Trimming shortened V by 2 bases and J by 6 bases, and 10 bases separated the two germline ends. The length of the CDR3 is 14 residues. Looked up from germline, CDR1 is SGHTA and CDR2 is FQGNSA. CDR3 DNA sequence: TGTGCCAGCAGCTTAAGAGGGTCGGATGAAAAACTGTTTTTT. Its protein is CASSLRGSDEKLFF.

This clonotype was counted at least ten times. This chain connects TRBV12-3 or TRBV12-4 to TRBJ1-1; perhaps TRBD1 as D (6 bases). Between the trimmed V and J ends, which lost 3 bases and 5 bases, there was a span of 10 bases. This CDR3 comprises 13 residues. This chain's CDR3 is CASSFGGQTEAFF. The CDR3 DNA sequence: TGTGCCAGCAGTTTCGGGGGGCAGACTGAAGCTTTCTTT.

Many counts were recorded for this clonotype. V is TRBV19 and J is TRBJ1-5; the D gene is possibly TRBD1 (5 bases). Germline V gene lookup returns CDR1 LNHDA and CDR2 SQIVND (reference sequence). CDR3 length: 13 residues. V gave up 3 bases and J gave up 4 bases, with 7 bases separating them. In DNA form, the CDR3 reads TGTGCCAGTAGTATGGGGGAAAATCAGCCCCAGCATTTT. Amino acids: CASSMGENQPQHF. The full variable domain, with the rest looked up from reference TRBV19 and TRBJ1-5, is DGGITQSPKYLFRKEGQNVTLSCEQNLNHDAMYWYRQDPGQGLRLIYYSQIVNDFQKGDIAEGYSVSREKKESFPLTVTSAQKNPTAFYLCASSMGENQPQHFGDGTRLSIL.

V gene TRBV9 combines with J gene TRBJ1-1; no definite D call. The CDR3 length is 14 residues. Trimming shortened V by 3 bases and J by 2 bases, and 11 bases separated the two germline ends. CDR1 and CDR2 from the germline V gene are SGDLS and YYNGEE. The CDR3 loop is CASSAGYPNTEAFF. The CDR3 nucleotides are TGTGCCAGCAGCGCGGGGTATCCTAACACTGAAGCTTTCTTT. Variable domain in full (rest from reference TRBV9 and TRBJ1-1): DSGVTQTPKHLITATGQRVTLRCSPRSGDLSVYWYQQSLDQGLQFLIQYYNGEERAKGNILERFSAQQFPDLHSELNLSSLELGDSALYFCASSAGYPNTEAFFGQGTRLTVV.

This clonotype occurred many times. V is TRBV4-1 and J is TRBJ1-5, with a possible D match to TRBD1 (5 bases). V was pared by 4 bases and J by 2 bases, with 12 bases between. CDR1 is MGHRA and CDR2 is YSYEKL in the germline V gene. The CDR3 length is 15 residues. CDR3 in DNA: TGCGCCAGCAGCCCACAGGCGAGAGGCAATCAGCCCCAGCATTTT. It yields the protein CASSPQARGNQPQHF.

This clonotype showed up many times. V gene TRBV7-9 combines with J gene TRBJ1-5, with D unresolved. Germline V gives CDR1 SEHNR, CDR2 FQNEAQ (reference sequence). This CDR3 comprises 16 residues. The V and J ends lost 4 bases and 4 bases respectively, with 17 bases between them. The CDR3 region is CASSSTLNRENQPQHF. The DNA of the CDR3 is TGTGCCAGCAGCTCTACCCTGAACCGGGAGAATCAGCCCCAGCATTTT.

The V gene is TRBV25-1, the J gene TRBJ2-7; D gene ambiguous. The CDR3 spans 15 residues. V was cut by 5 bases and J by 5 bases, with 19 bases left in between. Germline CDR1 MGHDK, CDR2 SYGVNS. This CDR3 is CASSPLERLGNEQYF. The CDR3 DNA sequence: TGTGCCAGCAGTCCTTTAGAACGGCTTGGGAACGAGCAGTACTTC.

This clonotype was seen at least ten times. The V call is TRBV4-3, the J call TRBJ1-4, with TRBD1 identical over 9 bases. Looked up from germline, CDR1 is LGHNA and CDR2 is YSLEER. The CDR3 covers 17 residues. Trimming at V came to 0 bases and at J to 8 bases, leaving 10 bases not matched to a gene. This CDR3 is CASSQDGTGSHGEKLFF. CDR3 DNA sequence: TGCGCCAGCAGCCAAGATGGGACAGGGTCGCATGGGGAAAAACTGTTTTTT.

This clonotype turned up a few times. J is TRBJ2-3 and V is TRBV7-9, with 9 bases that match TRBD2. V lost 5 bases to trimming and J lost 5 bases; unmatched junction nucleotides: 11. The CDR3 contains 16 residues. CDR1 and CDR2 (germline): SEHNR, FQNEAQ (reference sequence). The CDR3 DNA is TGTGCCAGCAGCCCTGGGGCGGGGGGGCCCGGAGATACGCAGTATTTT. It codes for CASSPGAGGPGDTQYF.

This clonotype was seen a few times. J is TRBJ2-1 and V is TRBV12-3 or TRBV12-4; TRBD2 aligns across 13 bases. Losses at the gene ends were 2 bases for V and 0 bases for J; bases not matched to a gene: 4. The length of the CDR3 is 18 residues. The CDR3 protein is CASSLPGLAGSSYNEQFF. The CDR3, as DNA: TGTGCCAGCAGTTTACCGGGACTAGCGGGGAGCTCCTACAATGAGCAGTTCTTC.

The genes are TRBV7-9 and TRBJ1-5, with a weak D call TRBD1 (6 bases). With 5 bases removed from V and 0 bases from J, the gap between germline ends came to 14 bases. The germline gives CDR1 SEHNR, CDR2 FQNEAQ (reference sequence). The CDR3 has 16 amino acids. The chain's CDR3 is CASSPGGAYSNQPQHF. CDR3 coding DNA: TGTGCCAGCAGCCCTGGGGGGGCCTATAGCAATCAGCCCCAGCATTTT.

The chain couples TRBV5-1 to TRBJ1-1; weak D call: TRBD1 (6 bases). This CDR3 contains 14 residues. The germline V and J ends were trimmed by 4 bases and 1 base, with 11 bases remaining between them. Germline V CDR1 and CDR2: SGHRS, YFSETQ. CDR3 protein: CASSTTGRNTEAFF. Here the CDR3 DNA reads TGCGCCAGCAGCACGACAGGACGGAACACTGAAGCTTTCTTT.

The chain uses TRBV28 and TRBJ2-7, with 7 bases fitting TRBD1. The germline gives CDR1 MDHEN, CDR2 SYDVKM. The V and J ends lost 3 bases and 1 base, in that order; junction bases with no gene match: 18. This CDR3 has 19 residues. Here the CDR3 reads CASSFYKNQTGLRSYEQYF. For the CDR3, the DNA is TGTGCCAGCAGTTTTTACAAAAACCAGACAGGGTTAAGGTCCTACGAGCAGTACTTC.

This clonotype appeared a few times. The genes are TRBV28 and TRBJ1-1; the match to TRBD1 covers 8 bases. J gave up 5 bases and V 1 base, and 9 bases lay outside the gene matches. CDR1 is MDHEN and CDR2 is SYDVKM in the germline V gene. The CDR3 sequence is 16 residues long. The CDR3 reads CASSLFVDRVGTEAFF. The CDR3 region has the DNA TGTGCCAGCAGTTTATTTGTGGACAGGGTCGGGACTGAAGCTTTCTTT. The full variable domain, rest sourced from reference TRBV28 and TRBJ1-1, is DVKVTQSSRYLVKRTGEKVFLECVQDMDHENMFWYRQDPGLGLRLIYFSYDVKMKEKGDIPEGYSVSREKKERFSLILESASTNQTSMYLCASSLFVDRVGTEAFFGQGTRLTVV.

The genes are TRBV7-8 and TRBJ2-3; D possibly corresponds to TRBD2 (6 bases). The ends were cut back, 5 bases at V and 4 bases at J, with 25 bases in the middle. CDR3 length: 18 residues. Germline CDR1 is SGHVS and CDR2 is FQNEAQ. The CDR3 nucleotides read TGTGCCAGCAGCCAGCTAGTCCGGGACTCCCGTTCCGCAGATACGCAGTATTTT. Translating gives CASSQLVRDSRSADTQYF.

The genes are TRBV3-1 and TRBJ2-7; 7 bases line up with TRBD1. There are 14 residues in the CDR3. J gave up 2 bases and V 4 bases, and 5 bases lay outside the gene matches. Looked up from germline, CDR1 is LGHDT and CDR2 is YNNKEL (reference sequence). CDR3 amino acids: CASSPSTGTYEQYF. The CDR3 DNA reads as TGTGCCAGCAGCCCTTCGACAGGGACCTACGAGCAGTACTTC.

Ten or more counts support this clonotype. V and J are TRBV4-3 and TRBJ2-7, with TRBD2 matching 13 bases. The CDR3 is made up of 15 amino acids. Germline-derived CDR1 and CDR2 are LGHNA and YSLEER. J gave up 5 bases and V 4 bases, and 5 bases lay outside the gene matches. CDR3 in amino acids: CASSRGGLAGDEQYF. CDR3 sequence (DNA): TGCGCCAGCAGCCGAGGCGGACTAGCGGGGGACGAGCAGTACTTC.

The rearrangement links TRBV7-9 to TRBJ1-1; TRBD1 matches at 10 bases. This CDR3 is 15 amino acids long. With V trimmed by 4 bases and J by 5 bases, 7 bases remained unmatched. The germline CDR1 and CDR2 sequences are SEHNR and FQNEAQ (reference sequence). The CDR3 sequence is CASSSLDRGPTEAFF. The CDR3 DNA reads as TGTGCCAGCAGCTCACTCGACAGGGGGCCTACTGAAGCTTTCTTT.

The chain couples TRBV7-3 to TRBJ2-1; the D gene is possibly TRBD2 (6 bases). Germline loops: CDR1 SGHTA, CDR2 FQGTGA. Trimming cost V 1 base and J 7 bases, with 8 bases left between them. This CDR3 region has 13 residues. Written as DNA, the CDR3 is TGTGCCAGCAGCTTAATTCGGGGGAATGAGCAGTTCTTC. Protein sequence: CASSLIRGNEQFF.

The rearrangement links TRBV3-1 to TRBJ2-5, with D perhaps TRBD1 or TRBD2 (5 bases each). Trimming stripped 3 bases from V and 1 base from J, with 9 bases between. The CDR3 length is 14 residues. Germline-derived CDR1 and CDR2 are LGHDT and YNNKEL (reference sequence). CDR3 in amino acids: CASSHGTLQETQYF. The CDR3, as DNA: TGTGCCAGCAGCCACGGGACCCTCCAAGAGACCCAGTACTTC.

This clonotype was counted at least ten times. This chain connects TRBV12-3 or TRBV12-4 to TRBJ1-1; D unresolved. The CDR3 covers 13 residues. V gave up 6 bases and J gave up 3 bases, with 11 bases separating them. The CDR3 spells CASSPQRDTEAFF. As DNA, the CDR3 is TGTGCCAGCAGCCCCCAAAGGGACACTGAAGCTTTCTTT.

V is TRBV20-1 and J is TRBJ2-7; D could derive from TRBD1 or TRBD2 (5 bases each). Germline V gene data show CDR1 as DFQATT and CDR2 as SNEGSKA (reference sequence). Trimming removed 3 bases from V and 0 bases from J, with 12 bases in between. The CDR3 covers 14 residues. CDR3 in amino acids: CSARRADSSYEQYF. The CDR3 nucleotides read TGCAGTGCTAGGAGGGCCGACAGCTCCTACGAGCAGTACTTC.